The 7 T cell receptor beta chains listed next were all sequenced from one sample in a study of sequential checkpoint blockade in melanoma. Specified treatment: randomized to nivolumab then ipilimumab (arm A) or the reverse (arm B). Sequenced by immunoSEQ multiplex PCR; TCRdb stores in-frame clones only, minus some. The sample lists roughly 10,000 clones, approximately 73% seen once, with 35% to 40% in the top ten. The sample here was CD8+ T cells sorted from blood (inferred from file names), taken from a patient given nivolumab and ipilimumab in sequence. The receptors were gathered from a human donor with melanoma.

The V gene is TRBV13, the J gene TRBJ2-7, with TRBD1 matching 7 bases. V shed 2 bases, J shed 1 base, and the junction held 5 bases outside the gene matches. Germline V gives CDR1 PRHDT, CDR2 FYEKMQ (reference sequence). CDR3 size: 15 residues. CDR3 DNA: TGTGCCAGCAGCTTACAGACAGGGCGTTCCTACGAGCAGTACTTC. This sequence encodes CASSLQTGRSYEQYF.

The V call is TRBV7-6, the J call TRBJ2-5, with 11 nucleotides matching TRBD2. The germline V gene encodes CDR1 SGHVS and CDR2 FNYEAQ. The CDR3 has 16 amino acids. The trim removed 2 bases at V and 4 bases at J, leaving 6 bases unmatched. Here the CDR3 DNA reads TGTGCCAGCAGCTTAAGTAGCGGGGGGGCCAGAGAGACCCAGTACTTC. Amino acids: CASSLSSGGARETQYF.

This clone was seen only a few times. CDR3 residues: CASSLSPGQAVHEQYF. CDR3 sequence (DNA): TGTGCCAGTTCTTTATCTCCTGGACAGGCAGTGCACGAGCAGTACTTC. V usage is TRBV19 and J usage is TRBJ2-7, with 7 bases that match TRBD1. This CDR3 comprises 16 residues. V gave up 8 bases and J gave up 5 bases; unmatched junction bases: 18. The V gene's germline CDR1 is LNHDA and CDR2 SQIVND (reference sequence).

The chain has TRBV6-5 and TRBJ1-1; TRBD1 matches 7 bases. Trimming removed 5 bases from V and 12 bases from J; junction bases left unmatched: 18. The CDR3 extends over 15 amino acids. Germline V lookup: CDR1 MNHEY, CDR2 SVGAGI. The CDR3 sequence is CASSPTDRALRSTFF. The CDR3 DNA sequence: TGTGCCAGCAGTCCAACTGACAGGGCCCTCCGATCGACTTTCTTT.

The V call is TRBV13, the J call TRBJ2-2; 7 bases map to TRBD2. Germline V lookup: CDR1 PRHDT, CDR2 FYEKMQ (reference sequence). Trimming at V came to 5 bases and at J to 1 base, leaving 4 bases not matched to a gene. The CDR3 sequence is 15 residues long. The CDR3 DNA reads TGTGCCAGCAGCGCCCAGCGGGAGAACACCGGGGAGCTGTTTTTT. Translated: CASSAQRENTGELFF.

This clone showed up just a few times. This chain connects TRBV5-5 to TRBJ1-5; maybe TRBD1 (5 bases). CDR1 is SGHKS and CDR2 is YYEKEE in the germline V gene (reference sequence). This CDR3 is built from 15 residues. With 1 base removed from V and 5 bases from J, the gap between germline ends came to 13 bases. The CDR3 region is CASSLRAGYYQPQHF. DNA of the CDR3: TGTGCCAGCAGCTTGCGAGCAGGGTACTATCAGCCCCAGCATTTT.

V and J are TRBV9 and TRBJ2-7; weak D call: TRBD2 (5 bases). Per germline, CDR1 SGDLS and CDR2 YYNGEE. V lost 0 bases and J 2 bases, leaving 12 bases between the germline ends. The CDR3 spans 15 residues. DNA for the CDR3: TGTGCCAGCAGCGTAGGAGGGATTGGGCCCTACGAGCAGTACTTC. As protein: CASSVGGIGPYEQYF.